These T cell receptor beta chains were read from a single sample in a study of shared clonotypes between healthy human individuals. Profiling relied on immunoSEQ multiplex PCR, and the TCRdb table lists in-frame clones only, not all of them. The table has about a million clones, about 80% seen once; the top ten hold about 0.94%. Material for sequencing was memory CD4+ T cells from PBMCs. These receptors were obtained from a young man in good health. Some clones in this sample may be carry-over from other donors' samples. Both conserved end residues are part of each CDR3. D genes are given only for firm matches. A clone size is listed for some rows: how often the clone was seen (once, few, many), or a class if it is expanded.

V gene	J gene	clone size	D gene	CDR3 protein	CDR3 DNA
TRBV7-8	TRBJ2-5	.	TRBD2	CASSLGLAGVETQYF	TGTGCCAGCAGCTTGGGACTAGCGGGTGTGGAGACCCAGTACTTC
TRBV11-3	TRBJ2-2	.	TRBD2	CASSSRTGTSGRTNTGELFF	TGTGCCAGCAGCTCGCGGACCGGGACTAGCGGGAGGACGAACACCGGGGAGCTGTTTTTT
TRBV5-4	TRBJ2-7	.	.	CASSLEVGRARDEQYF	TGTGCCAGCAGCTTGGAAGTGGGCAGGGCTCGTGACGAGCAGTACTTC
TRBV5-1	TRBJ2-5	.	.	CASSLSGWEETQYF	TGCGCCAGCAGCCTATCGGGGTGGGAAGAGACCCAGTACTTC
TRBV19	TRBJ2-1	.	TRBD2	CASKQTSGRGHEQFF	TGTGCCAGTAAACAGACTAGCGGGAGGGGGCATGAGCAGTTCTTC
TRBV28	TRBJ2-7	.	.	CASSFPSAGASYEQYF	TGTGCCAGCAGTTTCCCGTCGGCAGGGGCATCCTACGAGCAGTACTTC
TRBV6-1	TRBJ1-4	.	.	CASSAGTSQEKLFF	TGTGCCAGCAGCGCGGGCACTAGCCAGGAAAAACTGTTTTTT
TRBV6-6	TRBJ2-7	.	TRBD1	CASSYGTGSNEQYF	TGTGCCAGCAGTTATGGGACAGGGTCCAACGAGCAGTACTTC
TRBV19	TRBJ1-3	.	.	CASTFRDGGGNTIYF	TGTGCCAGCACCTTTCGGGACGGCGGAGGAAACACCATATATTTT
TRBV5-4	TRBJ2-1	.	.	CASSLGRRNRYNEQFF	TGTGCCAGCAGCTTGGGAAGGCGGAACCGATACAATGAGCAGTTCTTC
TRBV10-2	TRBJ2-5	.	.	CASSGLQETQYF	TGCGCCAGCAGTGGTCTGCAAGAGACCCAGTACTTC
TRBV18	TRBJ2-7	.	.	CASSAEDSYEQYF	TGTGCCAGCTCAGCGGAAGACTCCTACGAGCAGTACTTC
TRBV27	TRBJ2-3	.	TRBD2	CASKTLGAGVVDTQYF	TGTGCCAGCAAAACCCTTGGAGCGGGAGTGGTGGATACGCAGTATTTT
TRBV28	TRBJ2-1	.	.	CASSLRQGPYNEQFF	TGTGCCAGCAGTTTGAGGCAGGGACCCTACAATGAGCAGTTCTTC
TRBV9	TRBJ2-3	.	.	CASSTLVGTPTQYF	TGTGCCAGCAGCACCCTGGTCGGGACGCCTACGCAGTATTTT
TRBV6-1	TRBJ2-7	.	.	CASSEVRGEQYF	TGTGCCAGCAGTGAGGTTAGGGGCGAGCAGTACTTC
TRBV9	TRBJ2-2	.	TRBD1	CASRDRTNTGELFF	TGTGCCAGCAGGGACAGGACGAACACCGGGGAGCTGTTTTTT
TRBV7-9	TRBJ2-7	.	TRBD2	CASSLFRLRPSGRVYEQYF	TGTGCCAGCAGCTTATTTCGCCTCAGACCCAGCGGGAGAGTTTACGAGCAGTACTTC
TRBV11-2	TRBJ1-1	.	.	CASSLYRGALGTEAFF	TGTGCCAGCAGCTTATATCGGGGCGCGCTTGGCACTGAAGCTTTCTTT
TRBV4-3	TRBJ1-2	.	TRBD1	CASSHNPGQGDYGYTF	TGCGCCAGCAGCCACAACCCGGGACAGGGGGACTATGGCTACACCTTC
TRBV9	TRBJ2-2	once	.	CASSVDPGTTGELFF	TGTGCCAGCAGCGTAGATCCAGGGACCACCGGGGAGCTGTTTTTT
TRBV28	TRBJ1-5	.	TRBD1	CASSFRGRGTQHF	TGTGCCAGCAGTTTTAGGGGGCGCGGGACCCAGCATTTT
TRBV5-6	TRBJ2-3	.	TRBD1	CASSLGGTGGDTQYF	TGTGCCAGCAGCTTGGGTGGGACAGGGGGAGATACGCAGTATTTT